This TCR beta chain derives from a study of shared clonotypes between healthy human individuals. Study-wide context: Three plates were used per donor for CD4 naive, three for CD4 memory, two for CD8 naive and one for CD8 memory. Whole-study results and caveats: Rarefaction exposed incomplete sorted-subset sequencing despite large depth.

In the CD4+ fraction, cells were divided into CD45RA+ naive and CD45RA-negative memory subsets. This clone was picked up one time. Its target is unknown. In replicate PCRs of sorted subsets, 150 to 200 ng DNA, about 30,000 T cell genomes, was used. Libraries were prepared by immunoSEQ multiplex PCR; TCRdb keeps only in-frame clonotypes and omits some of them. Among millions of clones, around 94% were seen once, and the ten largest hold about 0.13%. The CDR3 sequence is 18 residues long. The V gene's germline CDR1 is SGHVS and CDR2 FQNEAQ. Trimming cost V 2 bases and J 2 bases, with 21 bases left between them.

The TCR was taken from a man aged 18-30 years in good health. J is TRBJ1-2 and V is TRBV7-8, with D perhaps TRBD1 (6 bases). Sequences were obtained from naive CD4+ T cells sorted from blood. Subset noted: CD45RA+ positively selected. CDR3 loop: CASSLSPDRLRENYGYTF. The CDR3 region has the DNA TGTGCCAGCAGCTTATCCCCAGACAGGCTTAGGGAAAACTATGGCTACACCTTC.